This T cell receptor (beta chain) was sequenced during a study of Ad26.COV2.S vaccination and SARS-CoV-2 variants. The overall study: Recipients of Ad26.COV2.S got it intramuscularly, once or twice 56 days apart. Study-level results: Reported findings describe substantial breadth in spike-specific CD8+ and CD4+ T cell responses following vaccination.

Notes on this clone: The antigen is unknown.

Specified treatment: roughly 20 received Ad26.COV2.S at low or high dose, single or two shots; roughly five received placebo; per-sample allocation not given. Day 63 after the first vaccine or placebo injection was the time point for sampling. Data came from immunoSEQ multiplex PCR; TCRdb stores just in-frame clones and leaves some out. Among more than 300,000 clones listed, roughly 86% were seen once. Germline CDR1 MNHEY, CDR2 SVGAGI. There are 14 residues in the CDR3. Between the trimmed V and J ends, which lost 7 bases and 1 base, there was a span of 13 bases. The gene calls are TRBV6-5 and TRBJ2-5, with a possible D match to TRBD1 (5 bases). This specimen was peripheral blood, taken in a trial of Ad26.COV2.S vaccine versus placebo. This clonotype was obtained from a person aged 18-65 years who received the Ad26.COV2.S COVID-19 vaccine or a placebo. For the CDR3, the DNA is TGTGCCAGCACCAAACCAGGGATCCAAGAGACCCAGTACTTC. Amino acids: CASTKPGIQETQYF.